This entry describes one T cell receptor (beta chain). Its antigen is undetermined. The data were produced by immunoSEQ multiplex PCR, yet TCRdb's version contains in-frame clones alone and is incomplete. The data hold around 350,000 clones, with roughly 70% observed a single time. The entry originates in a study of shared clonotypes between healthy human individuals. Study summary: A donor's plate count was three for CD4 naive and three for CD4 memory; CD8 naive had two and CD8 memory one.

Study-level points and caveats: Inspection by rarefaction showed sorted-subset sequencing to be incomplete despite large depth. Against clonotypes common to all four donors, non-shared ones had lower generation probabilities. Four donors held about 4.6% of naive CD4 clonotypes in common.

Per the germline V gene, CDR1 is LNHDA and CDR2 is SQIVND (reference sequence). The CDR3 spans 13 residues. Trimming took 7 bases from V and 3 from J, leaving 10 bases between them. The chain links TRBV19 to TRBJ1-5; no reliable D call. This TCR was recovered from a man younger than 45 in good health. The sample comprised memory CD4+ T cells sorted from blood. As to subset: CD45RA-negative fraction. In nucleotides, the CDR3 is TGTGCCAGTAACACACATTACAATCAGCCCCAGCATTTT. Residues: CASNTHYNQPQHF.